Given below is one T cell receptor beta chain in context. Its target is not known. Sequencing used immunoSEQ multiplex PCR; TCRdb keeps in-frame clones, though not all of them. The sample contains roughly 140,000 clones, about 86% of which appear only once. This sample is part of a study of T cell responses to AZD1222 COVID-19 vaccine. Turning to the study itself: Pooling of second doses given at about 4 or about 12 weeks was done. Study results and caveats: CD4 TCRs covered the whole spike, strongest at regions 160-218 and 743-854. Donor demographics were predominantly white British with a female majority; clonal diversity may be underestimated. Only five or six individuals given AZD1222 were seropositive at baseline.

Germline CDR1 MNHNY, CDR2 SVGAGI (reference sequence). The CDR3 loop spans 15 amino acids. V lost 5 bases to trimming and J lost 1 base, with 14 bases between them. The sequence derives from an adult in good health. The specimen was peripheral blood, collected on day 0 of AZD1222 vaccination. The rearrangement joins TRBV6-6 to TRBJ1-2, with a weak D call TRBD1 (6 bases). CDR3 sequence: CASSKRGGNNYGYTF. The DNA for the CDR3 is TGTGCCAGCAGTAAAAGGGGGGGGAATAACTATGGCTACACCTTC.